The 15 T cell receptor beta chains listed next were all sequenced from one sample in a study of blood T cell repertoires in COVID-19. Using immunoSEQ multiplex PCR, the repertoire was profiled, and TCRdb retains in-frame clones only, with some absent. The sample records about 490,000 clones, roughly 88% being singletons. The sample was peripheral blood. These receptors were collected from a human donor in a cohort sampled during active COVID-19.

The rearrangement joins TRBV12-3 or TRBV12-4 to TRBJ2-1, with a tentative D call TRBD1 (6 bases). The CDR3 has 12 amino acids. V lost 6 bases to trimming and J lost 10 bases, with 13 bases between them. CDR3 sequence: CASSRSGTEQFF. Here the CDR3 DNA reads TGTGCCAGCAGCCGGTCGGGGACAGAGCAGTTCTTC.

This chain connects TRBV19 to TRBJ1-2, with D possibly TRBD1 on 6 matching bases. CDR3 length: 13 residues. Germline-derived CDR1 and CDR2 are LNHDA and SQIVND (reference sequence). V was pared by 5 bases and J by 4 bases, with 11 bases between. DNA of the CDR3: TGTGCCAGTAGTTTCGGACAGATCTATGGCTACACCTTC. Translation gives CASSFGQIYGYTF. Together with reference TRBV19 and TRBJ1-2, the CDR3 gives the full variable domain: DGGITQSPKYLFRKEGQNVTLSCEQNLNHDAMYWYRQDPGQGLRLIYYSQIVNDFQKGDIAEGYSVSREKKESFPLTVTSAQKNPTAFYLCASSFGQIYGYTFGSGTRLTVV.

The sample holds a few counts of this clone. The CDR3 is CASSSGTGPWSGQFF. The CDR3 DNA is TGTGCCAGCAGTTCCGGGACAGGTCCATGGTCCGGGCAGTTCTTC. The chain combines TRBV28 with TRBJ2-1; 8 nucleotides agree with TRBD1. Germline CDR1 MDHEN, CDR2 SYDVKM. This CDR3 has 15 amino acids. The junction had 14 bases not matched to a gene; V was cut back by 4 bases and J by 12 bases.

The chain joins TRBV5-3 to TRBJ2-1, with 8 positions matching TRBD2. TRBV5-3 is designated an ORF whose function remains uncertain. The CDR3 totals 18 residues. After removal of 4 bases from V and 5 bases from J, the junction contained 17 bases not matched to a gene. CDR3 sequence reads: CARSLFPFSGTGDNEQFF. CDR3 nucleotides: TGTGCCAGAAGCCTATTTCCTTTTAGCGGGACTGGGGACAATGAGCAGTTCTTC.

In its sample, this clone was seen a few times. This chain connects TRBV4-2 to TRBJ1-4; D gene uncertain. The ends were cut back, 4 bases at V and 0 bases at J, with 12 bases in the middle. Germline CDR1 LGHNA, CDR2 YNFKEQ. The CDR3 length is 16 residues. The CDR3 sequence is CASSRSVTTTNEKLFF. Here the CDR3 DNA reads TGTGCCAGCAGCCGCTCCGTGACAACAACTAATGAAAAACTGTTTTTT.

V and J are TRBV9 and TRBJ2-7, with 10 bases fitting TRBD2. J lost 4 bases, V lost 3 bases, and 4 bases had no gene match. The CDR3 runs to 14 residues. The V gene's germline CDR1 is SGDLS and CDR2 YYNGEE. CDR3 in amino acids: CASSEAGGPYEQYF. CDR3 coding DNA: TGTGCCAGCAGCGAAGCGGGAGGGCCTTACGAGCAGTACTTC.

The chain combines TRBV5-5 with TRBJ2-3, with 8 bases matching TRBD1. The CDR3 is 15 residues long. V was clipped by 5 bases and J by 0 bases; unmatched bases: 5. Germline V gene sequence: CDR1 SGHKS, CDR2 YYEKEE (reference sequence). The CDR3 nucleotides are TGTGCCAGCAGTCAGGGGGCTACTAGCACAGATACGCAGTATTTT. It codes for CASSQGATSTDTQYF.

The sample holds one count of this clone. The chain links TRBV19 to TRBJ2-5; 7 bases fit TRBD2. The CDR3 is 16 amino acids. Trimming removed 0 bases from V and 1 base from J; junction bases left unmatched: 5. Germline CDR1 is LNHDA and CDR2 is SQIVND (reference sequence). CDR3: CASSIDWERGQETQYF. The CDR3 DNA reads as TGTGCCAGTAGTATAGATTGGGAGCGGGGCCAAGAGACCCAGTACTTC.

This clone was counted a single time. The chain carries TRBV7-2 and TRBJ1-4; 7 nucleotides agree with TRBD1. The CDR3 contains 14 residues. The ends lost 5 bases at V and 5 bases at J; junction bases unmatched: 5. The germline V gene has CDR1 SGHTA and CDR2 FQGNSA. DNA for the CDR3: TGTGCCAGCAGCGAAACAGGGGCCAATGAAAAACTGTTTTTT. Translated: CASSETGANEKLFF.

The CDR3: CASSWLISGGGSTDTQYF. The CDR3 coding sequence is TGTGCCAGCAGCTGGTTAATATCGGGAGGGGGTAGCACAGATACGCAGTATTTT. The V call is TRBV5-8, the J call TRBJ2-3; 8 nucleotides agree with TRBD2. The V gene's germline CDR1 is SGHTS and CDR2 YDEGEE. V dropped 3 bases and J dropped 0; count of bases not matched to a gene: 12. The CDR3 length is 18 residues.

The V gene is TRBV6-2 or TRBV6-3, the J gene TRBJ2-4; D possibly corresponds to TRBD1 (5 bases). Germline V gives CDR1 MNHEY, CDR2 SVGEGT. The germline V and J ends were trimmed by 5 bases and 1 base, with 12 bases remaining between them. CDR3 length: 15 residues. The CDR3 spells CASSLQGVAKNIQYF. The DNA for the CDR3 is TGTGCCAGCAGTCTACAAGGGGTTGCCAAAAACATTCAGTACTTC.

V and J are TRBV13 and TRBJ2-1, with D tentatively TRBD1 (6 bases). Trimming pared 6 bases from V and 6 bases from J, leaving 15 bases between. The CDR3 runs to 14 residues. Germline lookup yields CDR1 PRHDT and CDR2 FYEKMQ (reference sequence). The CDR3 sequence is CASSQQGFFNEQFF. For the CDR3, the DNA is TGTGCCAGCAGTCAACAGGGTTTTTTCAATGAGCAGTTCTTC.

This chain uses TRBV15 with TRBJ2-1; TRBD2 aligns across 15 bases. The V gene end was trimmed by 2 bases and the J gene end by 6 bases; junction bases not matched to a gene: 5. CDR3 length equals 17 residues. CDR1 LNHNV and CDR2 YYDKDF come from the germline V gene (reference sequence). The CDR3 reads CATSRRTSGRVVNEQFF. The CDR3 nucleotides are TGTGCCACCAGCAGACGGACTAGCGGGAGGGTGGTCAATGAGCAGTTCTTC.

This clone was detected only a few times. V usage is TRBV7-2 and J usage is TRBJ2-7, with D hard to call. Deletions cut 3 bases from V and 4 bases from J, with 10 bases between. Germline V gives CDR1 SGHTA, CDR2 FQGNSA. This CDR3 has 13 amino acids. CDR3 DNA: TGTGCCAGCAGCTTCAATTTACGGTACGAGCAGTACTTC. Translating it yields CASSFNLRYEQYF.

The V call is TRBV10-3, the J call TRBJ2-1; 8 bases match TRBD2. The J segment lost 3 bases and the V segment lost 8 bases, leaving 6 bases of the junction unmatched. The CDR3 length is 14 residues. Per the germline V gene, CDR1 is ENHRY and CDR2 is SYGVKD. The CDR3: CAIWSGSVYNEQFF. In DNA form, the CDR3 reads TGTGCCATCTGGAGCGGGAGTGTCTACAATGAGCAGTTCTTC.